This TCR beta chain was recorded in a study of T cell changes during pregnancy in multiple sclerosis. Data came from immunoSEQ multiplex PCR; TCRdb stores just in-frame clones and leaves some out. Of 50,000 or so clones listed, approximately 90% are singletons. The sequencing used CD4+ T cells from peripheral blood mononuclear cells, collected after pregnancy. The receptor was isolated from a female donor with multiple sclerosis, enrolled in a pregnancy study.

The CDR3 protein is CASSGLTGRAPYEQYF. In nucleotides, the CDR3 is TGTGCCAGCAGCGGACTGACGGGTCGGGCACCCTACGAGCAGTACTTC. The chain combines TRBV11-2 with TRBJ2-7; a possible D gene is TRBD2 (5 bases). Germline CDR1 SGHAT, CDR2 FQNNGV. The CDR3 has 16 residues. V lost 5 bases and J lost 2, with 19 bases in between.